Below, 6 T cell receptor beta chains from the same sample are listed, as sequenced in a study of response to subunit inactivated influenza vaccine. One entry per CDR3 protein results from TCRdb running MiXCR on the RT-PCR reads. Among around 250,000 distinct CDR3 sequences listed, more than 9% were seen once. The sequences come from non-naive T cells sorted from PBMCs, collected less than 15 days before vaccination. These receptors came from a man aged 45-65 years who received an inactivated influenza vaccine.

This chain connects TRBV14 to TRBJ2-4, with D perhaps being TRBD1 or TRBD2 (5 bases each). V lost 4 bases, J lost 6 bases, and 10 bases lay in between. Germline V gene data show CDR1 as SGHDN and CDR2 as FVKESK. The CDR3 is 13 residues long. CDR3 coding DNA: TGTGCCAGCAGCCTTGGGGGTTCAAACATTCAGTACTTC. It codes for CASSLGGSNIQYF. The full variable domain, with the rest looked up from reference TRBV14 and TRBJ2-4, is EAGVTQFPSHSVIEKGQTVTLRCDPISGHDNLYWYRRVMGKEIKFLLHFVKESKQDESGMPNNRFLAERTGGTYSTLKVQPAELEDSGVYFCASSLGGSNIQYFGAGTRLSVL.

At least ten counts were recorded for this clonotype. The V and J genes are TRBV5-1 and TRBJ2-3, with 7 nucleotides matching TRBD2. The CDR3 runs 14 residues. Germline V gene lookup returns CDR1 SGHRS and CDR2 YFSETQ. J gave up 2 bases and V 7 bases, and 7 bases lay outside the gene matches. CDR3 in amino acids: CASSTAGYTDTQYF. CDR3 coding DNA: TGCGCCAGCTCCACAGCGGGGTACACAGATACGCAGTATTTT.

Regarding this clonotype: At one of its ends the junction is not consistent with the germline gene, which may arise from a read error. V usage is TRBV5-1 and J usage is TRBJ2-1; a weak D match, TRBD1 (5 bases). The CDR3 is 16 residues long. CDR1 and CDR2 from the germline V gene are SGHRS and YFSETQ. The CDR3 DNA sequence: TGCGCCAGCAGTCAAGGGCCAAGGGGCTCCTACAATGGGCAGTTCTTC. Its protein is CASSQGPRGSYNGQFF.

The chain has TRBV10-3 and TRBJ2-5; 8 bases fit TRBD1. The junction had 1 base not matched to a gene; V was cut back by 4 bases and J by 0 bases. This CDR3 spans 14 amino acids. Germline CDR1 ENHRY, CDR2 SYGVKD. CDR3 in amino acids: CAISAQGDQETQYF. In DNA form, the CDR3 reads TGTGCCATCAGTGCACAGGGGGACCAAGAGACCCAGTACTTC.

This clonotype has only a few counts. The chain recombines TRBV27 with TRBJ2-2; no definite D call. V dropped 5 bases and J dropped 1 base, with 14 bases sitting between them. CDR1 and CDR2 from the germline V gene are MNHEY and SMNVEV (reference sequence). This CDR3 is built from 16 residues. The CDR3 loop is CASSPDGYRNTGELFF. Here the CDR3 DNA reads TGTGCCAGCAGTCCCGACGGTTACAGGAACACCGGGGAGCTGTTTTTT.

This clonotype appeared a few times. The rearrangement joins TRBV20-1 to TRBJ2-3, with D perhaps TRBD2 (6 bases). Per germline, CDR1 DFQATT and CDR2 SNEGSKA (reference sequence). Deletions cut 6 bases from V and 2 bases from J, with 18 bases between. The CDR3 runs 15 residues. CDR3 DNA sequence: TGCAGTGCCTCGGGTATGGCGGGAATCACAGATACGCAGTATTTT. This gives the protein CSASGMAGITDTQYF.